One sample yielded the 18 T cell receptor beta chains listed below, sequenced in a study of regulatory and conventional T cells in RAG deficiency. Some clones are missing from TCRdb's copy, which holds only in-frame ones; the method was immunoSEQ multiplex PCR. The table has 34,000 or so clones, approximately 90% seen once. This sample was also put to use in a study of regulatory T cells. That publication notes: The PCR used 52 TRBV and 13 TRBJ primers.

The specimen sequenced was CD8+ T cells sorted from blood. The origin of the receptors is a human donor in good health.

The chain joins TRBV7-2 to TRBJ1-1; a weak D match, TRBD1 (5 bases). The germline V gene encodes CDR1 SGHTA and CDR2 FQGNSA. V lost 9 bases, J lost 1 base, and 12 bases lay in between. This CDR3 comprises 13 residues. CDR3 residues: CARGTLWNTEAFF. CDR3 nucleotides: TGTGCCAGGGGGACTCTGTGGAACACTGAAGCTTTCTTT.

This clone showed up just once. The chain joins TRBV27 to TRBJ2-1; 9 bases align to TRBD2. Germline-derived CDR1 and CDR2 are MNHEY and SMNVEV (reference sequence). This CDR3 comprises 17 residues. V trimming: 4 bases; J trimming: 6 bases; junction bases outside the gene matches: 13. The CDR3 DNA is TGTGCCAGCAGTTCGAAACTAGCGGGCCAATGGGGCAATGAGCAGTTCTTC. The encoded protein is CASSSKLAGQWGNEQFF.

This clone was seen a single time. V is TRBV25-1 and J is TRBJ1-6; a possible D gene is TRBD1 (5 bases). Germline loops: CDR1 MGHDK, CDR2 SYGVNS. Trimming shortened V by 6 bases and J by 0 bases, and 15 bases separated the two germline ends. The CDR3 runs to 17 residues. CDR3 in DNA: TGTGCCAGCAGGGGGGGTGGGGCGAGCTCCTATAATTCACCCCTCCACTTT. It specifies CASRGGGASSYNSPLHF.

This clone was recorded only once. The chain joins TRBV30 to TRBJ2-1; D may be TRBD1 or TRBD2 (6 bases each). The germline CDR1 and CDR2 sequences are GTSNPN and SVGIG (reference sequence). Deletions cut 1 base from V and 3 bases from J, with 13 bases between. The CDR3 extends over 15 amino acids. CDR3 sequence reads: CAWSGGGTLYNEQFF. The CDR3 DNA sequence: TGTGCCTGGAGTGGAGGGGGGACTCTCTACAATGAGCAGTTCTTC.

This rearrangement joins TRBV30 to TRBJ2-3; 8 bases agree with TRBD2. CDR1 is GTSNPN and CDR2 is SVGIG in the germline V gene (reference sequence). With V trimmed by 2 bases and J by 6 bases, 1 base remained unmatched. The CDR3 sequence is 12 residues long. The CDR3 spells CAWSTGGDTQYF. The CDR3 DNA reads TGTGCCTGGAGTACGGGGGGGGATACGCAGTATTTT.

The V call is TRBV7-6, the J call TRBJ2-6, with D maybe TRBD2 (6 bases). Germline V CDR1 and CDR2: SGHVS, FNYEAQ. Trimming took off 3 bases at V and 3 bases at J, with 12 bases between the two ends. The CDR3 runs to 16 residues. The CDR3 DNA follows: TGTGCCAGCAGCTTTTTTGGAGGGGTTGGGGCCAACGTCCTGACTTTC. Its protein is CASSFFGGVGANVLTF.

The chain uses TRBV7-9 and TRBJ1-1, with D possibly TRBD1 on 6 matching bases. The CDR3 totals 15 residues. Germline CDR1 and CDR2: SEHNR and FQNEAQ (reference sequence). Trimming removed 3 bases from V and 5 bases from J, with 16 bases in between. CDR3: CASSFPSGAWTEAFF. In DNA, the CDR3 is TGTGCCAGCAGCTTTCCTTCGGGGGCTTGGACTGAAGCTTTCTTT.

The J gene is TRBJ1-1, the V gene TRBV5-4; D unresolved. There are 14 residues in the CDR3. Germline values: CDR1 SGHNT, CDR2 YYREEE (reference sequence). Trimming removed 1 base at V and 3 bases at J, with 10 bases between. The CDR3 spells CASSLRVRDTEAFF. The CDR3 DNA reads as TGTGCCAGCAGCTTGAGAGTGAGAGACACTGAAGCTTTCTTT. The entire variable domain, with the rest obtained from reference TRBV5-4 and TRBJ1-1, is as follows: ETGVTQSPTHLIKTRGQQVTLRCSSQSGHNTVSWYQQALGQGPQFIFQYYREEENGRGNFPPRFSGLQFPNYSSELNVNALELDDSALYLCASSLRVRDTEAFFGQGTRLTVV.

The DNA of the CDR3 is TGTGCTAGTGGTGGTGGGGGAAGGACTGAAGCTTTCTTT. Amino acid sequence: CASGGGGRTEAFF. The chain recombines TRBV12-5 with TRBJ1-1; weak D call: TRBD1 (5 bases). CDR1 is LGHNT and CDR2 is FRNRAP in the germline V gene. The CDR3 sequence is 13 residues long. V lost 5 bases to trimming and J lost 5 bases, with 12 bases between them.

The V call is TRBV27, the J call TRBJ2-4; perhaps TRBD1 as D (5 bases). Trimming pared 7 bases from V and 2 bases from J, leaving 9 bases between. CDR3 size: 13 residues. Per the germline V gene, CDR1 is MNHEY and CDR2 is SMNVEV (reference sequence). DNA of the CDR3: TGTGCCAGCACCGACAGTCCCAAAAACATTCAGTACTTC. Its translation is CASTDSPKNIQYF.

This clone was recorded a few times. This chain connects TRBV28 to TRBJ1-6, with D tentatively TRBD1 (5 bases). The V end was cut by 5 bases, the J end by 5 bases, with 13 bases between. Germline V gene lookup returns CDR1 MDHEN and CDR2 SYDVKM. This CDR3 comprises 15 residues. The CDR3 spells CASSPLGPDNSPLHF. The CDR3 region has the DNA TGTGCCAGCAGTCCCCTGGGACCGGATAATTCACCCCTCCACTTT. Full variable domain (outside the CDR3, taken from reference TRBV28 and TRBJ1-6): DVKVTQSSRYLVKRTGEKVFLECVQDMDHENMFWYRQDPGLGLRLIYFSYDVKMKEKGDIPEGYSVSREKKERFSLILESASTNQTSMYLCASSPLGPDNSPLHFGNGTRLTVT.

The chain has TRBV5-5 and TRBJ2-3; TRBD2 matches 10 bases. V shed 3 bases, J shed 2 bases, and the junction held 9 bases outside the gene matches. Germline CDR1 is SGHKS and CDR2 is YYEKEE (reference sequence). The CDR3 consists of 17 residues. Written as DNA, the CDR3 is TGTGCCAGCAGCTCCCGGGGTAGCGGGGGGACCACAGATACGCAGTATTTT. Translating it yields CASSSRGSGGTTDTQYF.

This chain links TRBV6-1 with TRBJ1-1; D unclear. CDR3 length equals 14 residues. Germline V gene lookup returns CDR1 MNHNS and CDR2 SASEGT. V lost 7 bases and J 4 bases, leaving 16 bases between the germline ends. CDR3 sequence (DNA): TGTGCCAGCACGAATCCGGTGGGCGGCACTGAAGCTTTCTTT. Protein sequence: CASTNPVGGTEAFF.

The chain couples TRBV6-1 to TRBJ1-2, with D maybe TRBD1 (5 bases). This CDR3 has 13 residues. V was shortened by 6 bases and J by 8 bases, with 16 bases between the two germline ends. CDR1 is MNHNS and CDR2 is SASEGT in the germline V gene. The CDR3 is CASRPGTEWGYTF. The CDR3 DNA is TGTGCCAGCAGACCAGGGACGGAATGGGGCTACACCTTC.

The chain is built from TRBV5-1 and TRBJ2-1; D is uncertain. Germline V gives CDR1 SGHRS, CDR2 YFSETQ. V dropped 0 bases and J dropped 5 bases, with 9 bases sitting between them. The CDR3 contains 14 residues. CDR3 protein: CASSLGLTNNEQFF. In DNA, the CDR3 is TGCGCCAGCAGCTTGGGACTCACAAACAATGAGCAGTTCTTC.

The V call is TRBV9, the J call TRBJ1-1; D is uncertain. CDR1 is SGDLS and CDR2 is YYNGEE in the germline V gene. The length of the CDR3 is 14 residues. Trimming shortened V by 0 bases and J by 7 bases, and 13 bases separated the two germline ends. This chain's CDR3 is CASSVEGSKGEAFF. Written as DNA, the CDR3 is TGTGCCAGCAGCGTAGAGGGTTCAAAGGGTGAAGCTTTCTTT.

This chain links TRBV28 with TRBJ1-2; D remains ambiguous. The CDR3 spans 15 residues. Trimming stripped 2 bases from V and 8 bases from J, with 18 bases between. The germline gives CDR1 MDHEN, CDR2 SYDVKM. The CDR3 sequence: CASSLATGRTEGYTF. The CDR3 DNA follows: TGTGCCAGCAGTTTAGCTACGGGGAGAACGGAGGGCTACACCTTC.

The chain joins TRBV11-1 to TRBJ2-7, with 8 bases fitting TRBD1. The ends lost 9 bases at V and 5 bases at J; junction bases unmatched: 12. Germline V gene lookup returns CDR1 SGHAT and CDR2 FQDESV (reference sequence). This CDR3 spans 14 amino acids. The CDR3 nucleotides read TGTGCCAGTTCCACAGGGGGAGTGAGTAACGAGCAGTACTTC. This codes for CASSTGGVSNEQYF.